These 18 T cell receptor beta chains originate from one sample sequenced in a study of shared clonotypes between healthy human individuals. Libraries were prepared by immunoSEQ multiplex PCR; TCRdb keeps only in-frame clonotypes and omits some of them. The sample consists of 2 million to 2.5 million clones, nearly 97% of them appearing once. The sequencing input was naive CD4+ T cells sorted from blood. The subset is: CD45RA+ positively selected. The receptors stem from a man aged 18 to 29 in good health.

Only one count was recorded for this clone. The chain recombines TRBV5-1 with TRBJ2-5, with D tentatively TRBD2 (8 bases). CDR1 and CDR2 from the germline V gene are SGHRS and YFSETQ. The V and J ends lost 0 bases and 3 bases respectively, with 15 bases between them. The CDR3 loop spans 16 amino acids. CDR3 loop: CASSLAGGGIKETQYF. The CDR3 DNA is TGCGCCAGCAGCTTGGCGGGAGGGGGCATCAAAGAGACCCAGTACTTC.

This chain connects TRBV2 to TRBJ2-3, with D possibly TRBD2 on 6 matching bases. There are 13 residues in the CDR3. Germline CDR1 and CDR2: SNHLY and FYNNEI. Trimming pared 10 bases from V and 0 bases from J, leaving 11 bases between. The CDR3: CATSVSSTDTQYF. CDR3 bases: TGTGCCACTAGCGTCTCTAGCACAGATACGCAGTATTTT.

The CDR3 DNA reads TGTGCCAGCAGCTTACATCTAGCGGGAGGGTCCGGAGATACGCAGTATTTT. As protein: CASSLHLAGGSGDTQYF. The chain has TRBV13 and TRBJ2-3; TRBD2 matches at 12 bases. The CDR3 extends over 17 amino acids. The junction had 8 bases not matched to a gene; V was cut back by 2 bases and J by 5 bases. Germline V CDR1 and CDR2: PRHDT, FYEKMQ (reference sequence).

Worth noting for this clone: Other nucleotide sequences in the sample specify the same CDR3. This CDR3 reads CASSSQGGTEAFF. Written as DNA, the CDR3 is TGTGCCAGCTCATCGCAGGGTGGCACTGAAGCTTTCTTT. The rearrangement uses TRBV18 and TRBJ1-1, with D maybe TRBD1 (5 bases). Germline values: CDR1 KGHSH, CDR2 LQKENI. Trimming took 5 bases from V and 4 from J, leaving 11 bases between them. This CDR3 comprises 13 residues.

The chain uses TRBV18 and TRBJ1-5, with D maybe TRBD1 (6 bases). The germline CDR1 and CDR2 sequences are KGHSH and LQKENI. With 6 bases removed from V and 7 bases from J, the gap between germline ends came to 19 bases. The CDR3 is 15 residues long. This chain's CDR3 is CASSAQGAGAQPQHF. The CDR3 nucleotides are TGTGCCAGCTCGGCACAGGGAGCCGGGGCCCAGCCCCAGCATTTT.

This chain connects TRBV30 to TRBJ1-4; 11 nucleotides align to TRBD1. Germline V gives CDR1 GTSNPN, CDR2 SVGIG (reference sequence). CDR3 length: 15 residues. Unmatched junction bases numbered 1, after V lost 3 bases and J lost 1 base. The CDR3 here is CAWRGTGGTNEKLFF. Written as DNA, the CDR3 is TGTGCCTGGAGAGGGACAGGGGGAACTAATGAAAAACTGTTTTTT.

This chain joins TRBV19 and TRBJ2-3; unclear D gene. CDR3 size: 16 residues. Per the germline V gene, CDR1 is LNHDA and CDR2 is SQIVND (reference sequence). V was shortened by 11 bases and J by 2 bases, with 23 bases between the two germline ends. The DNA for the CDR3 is TGTGCCTCCACCCCCGGTGGAGCGTTGTACACAGATACGCAGTATTTT. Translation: CASTPGGALYTDTQYF.

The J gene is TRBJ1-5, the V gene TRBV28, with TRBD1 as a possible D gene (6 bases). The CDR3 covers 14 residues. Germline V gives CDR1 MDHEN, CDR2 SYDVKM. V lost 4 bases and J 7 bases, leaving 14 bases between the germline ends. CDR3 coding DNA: TGTGCCAGCAGTTCGGACAGAGGGTTCCAGCCCCAGCATTTT. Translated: CASSSDRGFQPQHF.

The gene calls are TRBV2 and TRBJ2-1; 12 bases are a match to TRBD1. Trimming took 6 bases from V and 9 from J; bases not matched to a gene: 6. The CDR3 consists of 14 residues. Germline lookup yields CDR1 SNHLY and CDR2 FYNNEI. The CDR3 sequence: CASRGTGGSAEQFF. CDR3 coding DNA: TGTGCCAGCAGAGGGACAGGGGGCTCGGCTGAGCAGTTCTTC.

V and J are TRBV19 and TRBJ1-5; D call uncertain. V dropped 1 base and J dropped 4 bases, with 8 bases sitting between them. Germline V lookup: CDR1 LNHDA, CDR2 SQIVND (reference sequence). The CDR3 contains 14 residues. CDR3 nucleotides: TGTGCCAGTAGTATAGGGGCACCTAATCAGCCCCAGCATTTT. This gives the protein CASSIGAPNQPQHF.

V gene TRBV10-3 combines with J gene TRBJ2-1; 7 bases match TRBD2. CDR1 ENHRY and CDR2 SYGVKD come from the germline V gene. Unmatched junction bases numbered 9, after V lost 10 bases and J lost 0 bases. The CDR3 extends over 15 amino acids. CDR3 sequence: CATLRAGTSYNEQFF. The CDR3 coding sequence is TGTGCCACCCTACGAGCGGGAACCTCCTACAATGAGCAGTTCTTC.

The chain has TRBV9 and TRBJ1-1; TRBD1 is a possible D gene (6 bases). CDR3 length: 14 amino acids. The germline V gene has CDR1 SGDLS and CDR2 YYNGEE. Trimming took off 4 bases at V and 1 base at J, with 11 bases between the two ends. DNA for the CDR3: TGTGCCAGCAGCTACCCACAGGGGAACACTGAAGCTTTCTTT. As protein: CASSYPQGNTEAFF.

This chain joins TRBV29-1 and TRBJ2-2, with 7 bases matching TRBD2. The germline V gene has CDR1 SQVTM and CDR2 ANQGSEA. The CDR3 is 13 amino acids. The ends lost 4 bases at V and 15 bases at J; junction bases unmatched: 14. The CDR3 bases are TGCAGCGTTGCCTCCCCCGCGGCCGGGGGGTTGTTTTTT. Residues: CSVASPAAGGLFF.

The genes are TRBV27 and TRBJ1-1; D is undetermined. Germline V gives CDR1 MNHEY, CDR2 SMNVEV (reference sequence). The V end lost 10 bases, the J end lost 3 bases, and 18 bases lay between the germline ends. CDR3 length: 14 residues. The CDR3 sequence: CAISAFEPDTEAFF. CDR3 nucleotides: TGTGCCATCTCCGCCTTCGAACCGGACACTGAAGCTTTCTTT.

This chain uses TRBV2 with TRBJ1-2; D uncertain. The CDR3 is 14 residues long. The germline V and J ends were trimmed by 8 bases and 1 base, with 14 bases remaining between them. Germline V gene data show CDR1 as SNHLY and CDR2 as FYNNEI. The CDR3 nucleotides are TGTGCCAGCCTTAGGTCCGACATTAACTATGGCTACACCTTC. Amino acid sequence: CASLRSDINYGYTF.

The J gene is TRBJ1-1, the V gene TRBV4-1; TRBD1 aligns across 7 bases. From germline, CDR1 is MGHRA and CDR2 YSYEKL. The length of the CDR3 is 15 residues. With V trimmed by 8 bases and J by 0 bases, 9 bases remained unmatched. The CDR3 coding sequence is TGCGCCAGCGCCCGACAGGGACCTTTGAACACTGAAGCTTTCTTT. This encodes CASARQGPLNTEAFF.

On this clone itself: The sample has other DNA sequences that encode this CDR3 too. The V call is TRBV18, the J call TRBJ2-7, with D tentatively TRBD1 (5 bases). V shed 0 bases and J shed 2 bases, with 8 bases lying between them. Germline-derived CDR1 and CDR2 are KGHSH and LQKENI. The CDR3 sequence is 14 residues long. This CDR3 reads CASSPPGRAYEQYF. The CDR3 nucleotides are TGTGCCAGCTCACCACCGGGCAGGGCCTACGAGCAGTACTTC. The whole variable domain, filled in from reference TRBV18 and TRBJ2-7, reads NAGVMQNPRHLVRRRGQEARLRCSPMKGHSHVYWYRQLPEEGLKFMVYLQKENIIDESGMPKERFSAEFPKEGPSILRIQQVVRGDSAAYFCASSPPGRAYEQYFGPGTRLTVT.

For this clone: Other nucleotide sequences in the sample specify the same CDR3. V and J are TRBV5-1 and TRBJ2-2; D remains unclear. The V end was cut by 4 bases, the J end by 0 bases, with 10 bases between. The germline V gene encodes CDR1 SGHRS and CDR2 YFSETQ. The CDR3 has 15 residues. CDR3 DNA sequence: TGCGCCAGCAGCGACGGTCGTACGAACACCGGGGAGCTGTTTTTT. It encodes CASSDGRTNTGELFF.